This T cell receptor (beta chain) derives from a study of beta chain features in type 1 diabetes. Notes on the study in general: The naive, central memory and Treg TCRB repertoires of patients appeared to be more similar to one another than those of healthy donors. A moderate, significant TCRB CDR3 shortening appeared in type 1 diabetes across four CD4+ subsets. More deletions and fewer insertions at VDJ junctions were seen in type 1 diabetes patients.

CD4+ naive, central memory, regulatory and stem cell-like memory subsets were isolated by sorting on CD45RO/CCR7/CD25/CD127/CD95/CD27. What was sequenced were expressed TCRB transcripts, since all of the isolated RNA had been reverse transcribed. Clones were sequenced by immunoSEQ multiplex PCR, and TCRdb holds only the in-frame ones, with some missing. In the table there are under 55,000 clones, under 45% of which are singletons. About this clone itself: Antigen unknown.

The germline gives CDR1 LNHDA, CDR2 SQIVND (reference sequence). The CDR3 has 15 residues. V lost 10 bases and J lost 8; bases outside the gene matches: 16. This TCR was sampled from a man aged 25-45 years with type 1 diabetes. This chain connects TRBV19 to TRBJ1-2; TRBD1 matches at 10 bases. Sequencing was done on a sample of Tregs from blood. The CDR3: CATWDRGRGRSGYTF. In nucleotides, the CDR3 is TGTGCCACCTGGGACAGGGGTAGAGGTCGTTCGGGCTACACCTTC.